Listed below are T cell receptor beta chains from one sample, sequenced in a study of T-cell reconstitution after alpha-beta-depleted transplantation in children. TCRdb re-called the PCR reads through MiXCR, storing one row per CDR3 protein. The sample holds some 640,000 distinct CDR3 sequences; roughly 17% are singletons and the top ten take 0.8% to 1.1%. The input for sequencing was PBMCs from the stem cell graft donor, taken from the stem cell graft. Source of these receptors: a human donor who donated a stem cell graft to a child with acute myeloid leukemia. Each CDR3 is given with its conserved first and last residue. The D gene is left open where the match is weak. Clone size is stated in some rows and not others, as once, few, many or a class when expanded.

>TRBJ2-1|-|TRBV5-1|TRBD1
TGCGCCAGCGGCGACAGGGGGCCGTACAATGAGCAGTTCTTC
CASGDRGPYNEQFF
>TRBJ1-5|many|TRBV29-1|-
TGCAGCGTCCTTGTTGGGAATCAGCCCCAGCATTTT
CSVLVGNQPQHF
>TRBJ2-1|-|TRBV24-1|TRBD1
TGTGCCACCAGTGGTATGACTGGGACAGGGTCTAATGAGCAGTTCTTC
CATSGMTGTGSNEQFF
>TRBJ2-1|-|TRBV5-1|-
TGCGCCAGCAGCCCTAAAGCAGGAGTTCGCTACAATGAGCAGTTCTTC
CASSPKAGVRYNEQFF
>TRBJ2-7|few|TRBV5-1|TRBD1
TGCGCCAGCTCGGCCGGGACAGGAAGAACCTACGAGCAGTACTTC
CASSAGTGRTYEQYF
>TRBJ1-5|many|TRBV20-1|-
TGCAGTGCTAGACGCGGGGTTGAGCAGCCCCAGCATTTT
CSARRGVEQPQHF
>TRBJ1-5|many|TRBV27|-
TGTGCCAGCAGTTTGGGACATCCCTTAAATCAGCCCCAGCATTTT
CASSLGHPLNQPQHF
>TRBJ2-1|-|TRBV24-1|-
TGTGCCACCAGTGAAAGAGGGGGAATCTCCTACAATGAGCAGTTCTTC
CATSERGGISYNEQFF
>TRBJ2-3|-|TRBV30|-
TGTGCCTGGAGTGTACATGAGTATAGGCAGTATTTT
CAWSVHEYRQYF
>TRBJ2-5|few|TRBV20-1|-
TGCAGTGCTAGCCCCCGCCTTGGAGAGACCCAGTACTTC
CSASPRLGETQYF
>TRBJ2-3|many|TRBV12-3/TRBV12-4|-
TGTGCCAGCAGTGGAGCAAATACGCAGTATTTT
CASSGANTQYF
>TRBJ2-5|once|TRBV7-2|TRBD2
TGTGCCAGCAGCTTAGAAATTGGCGGGGAGGGGACCCAGTACTTC
CASSLEIGGEGTQYF
>TRBJ1-4|-|TRBV4-1|-
TGCGCCAGCAGCCAAGACCTAAGCACCGAAAAACTGTTTTTT
CASSQDLSTEKLFF
>TRBJ1-5|few|TRBV6-2/TRBV6-3|-
TGTGCCAGCAGTTACTCGTCAGGGTATGACAGCAATCAGCCCCAGCATTTT
CASSYSSGYDSNQPQHF
>TRBJ2-5|many|TRBV29-1|-
TGCAGCGTTCGGCTGGGGCCCCTATACTTTGAGACCCAGTACTTC
CSVRLGPLYFETQYF
>TRBJ2-5|many|TRBV20-1|TRBD2
TGCAGTGCTCTAGCGGAAGAGACCCAGTACTTC
CSALAEETQYF
>TRBJ1-4|many|TRBV20-1|-
TGCAGTGCAGATACAGGGAAGAGGGAAAAACTGTTTTTT
CSADTGKREKLFF
>TRBJ2-1|-|TRBV11-2|TRBD1
TGTGCCAGCAGCTTGCAGACAGGGGTGTTGTTTAATGAGCAGTTCTTC
CASSLQTGVLFNEQFF
>TRBJ2-7|many|TRBV29-1|-
TGCAGCGTTGGTTGGAGCTCCTACGAGCAGTACTTC
CSVGWSSYEQYF
>TRBJ1-5|many|TRBV20-1|TRBD1
TGCAGTGCCAAGGGACAGACCAGATATAGCAATCAGCCCCAGCATTTT
CSAKGQTRYSNQPQHF
>TRBJ2-6|few|TRBV7-9|TRBD1
TGTGCCAGCCTCAAGACAGGGGGCTTACCTGGGGCCAACGTCCTGACTTTC
CASLKTGGLPGANVLTF
>TRBJ1-4|few|TRBV4-3|-
TGCGCCAGCAGTGGAGGGGGTACTAATGAAAAACTGTTTTTT
CASSGGGTNEKLFF
>TRBJ2-3|few|TRBV24-1|TRBD1
TGTGCCACCAGTGGGGGGACAGGAGAACGAGATACGCAGTATTTT
CATSGGTGERDTQYF
>TRBJ1-5|-|TRBV10-3|TRBD1
TGTGCCATCGGGGGGACAGGGAACCAGCCCCAGCATTTT
CAIGGTGNQPQHF
>TRBJ1-1|many|TRBV29-1|-
TGCAGCGTTGGGGGCAACAGGGAAGGGAACACTGAAGCTTTCTTT
CSVGGNREGNTEAFF
>TRBJ2-5|-|TRBV7-2|TRBD2
TGTGCCAGCAGCTTTGGACTAGCGGGGGAAGAGACCCAGTACTTC
CASSFGLAGEETQYF
>TRBJ1-1|-|TRBV9|-
TGTGCCAGCAGCGTGTCAGGCCGTTCGAACACTGAAGCTTTCTTT
CASSVSGRSNTEAFF
>TRBJ2-3|-|TRBV9|-
TGTGCCAGCAGCCGCCTTGGCGGGCCCGGGGATACGCAGTATTTT
CASSRLGGPGDTQYF
>TRBJ2-3|many|TRBV20-1|TRBD2
TGCAGTGCTAGAGATAAGAGACTAGCCATCGCAGATACGCAGTATTTT
CSARDKRLAIADTQYF